This section outlines one T cell receptor (beta chain) sequence together with its context. This entry belongs to a study of OX40 agonist ivuxolimab in advanced cancers. Study summary: The drug used for patients, ivuxolimab, was an agonistic anti-OX40 (CD134) antibody. The dose-escalation group included hepatocellular carcinoma, melanoma, renal cell carcinoma and head and neck cancer. Every 2 weeks, ivuxolimab was infused into the patients intravenously at between 0.01 and 10 mg/kg.

The CDR3 runs 15 residues. V lost 2 bases, J lost 7 bases, and 18 bases lay in between. CDR1 and CDR2 from the germline V gene are SGHVS and FQNEAQ. Sequenced by immunoSEQ multiplex PCR; TCRdb stores in-frame clones only, minus some. The table records about 92,000 clones, roughly 90% of them present only once. This receptor was identified in an adult with an advanced solid tumor such as melanoma, head and neck, liver or kidney cancer. The V gene is TRBV7-8, the J gene TRBJ2-7; D unresolved. The source was CD4+ or CD8+ T cells sorted from blood, collected in a trial of the OX40 agonist ivuxolimab. The DNA of the CDR3 is TGTGCCAGCAGCTTAACCGGGCCCCAAGGTCGAGAGCAGTACTTC. Protein: CASSLTGPQGREQYF.